Presented here are 32 T cell receptor beta chains from one specimen sequenced in a study of T cell changes during pregnancy in multiple sclerosis. Sequencing was performed with immunoSEQ multiplex PCR; in TCRdb, only in-frame clones are kept and a portion is missing. The table shows roughly 56,000 clones, with around 90% occurring only once. Here the sequenced sample was peripheral blood, taken in the first trimester of pregnancy. All receptors derive from a female donor with multiple sclerosis, enrolled in a pregnancy study.

The chain couples TRBV6-6 to TRBJ1-1, with D possibly matching TRBD1 (6 bases). V lost 5 bases to trimming and J lost 5 bases, with 21 bases between them. The CDR3 spans 16 residues. CDR1 and CDR2 from the germline V gene are MNHNY and SVGAGI (reference sequence). In DNA form, the CDR3 reads TGTGCCAGCAGTCAGACGCGCCTCCGGGACACTACTGAAGCTTTCTTT. Translation gives CASSQTRLRDTTEAFF.

V and J are TRBV5-1 and TRBJ2-3; D gene unclear. The V end was cut by 3 bases, the J end by 0 bases, with 5 bases between. Germline CDR1 is SGHRS and CDR2 is YFSETQ. The CDR3 length is 13 residues. CDR3 residues: CASSSTSTDTQYF. The CDR3 region has the DNA TGCGCCAGCAGCTCCACTAGCACAGATACGCAGTATTTT.

This sequence joins TRBV28 and TRBJ2-7; unclear D gene. The CDR3 consists of 13 residues. The V and J ends lost 8 bases and 3 bases respectively, with 14 bases between them. Germline CDR1 MDHEN, CDR2 SYDVKM. Here the CDR3 DNA reads TGTGCCAGCGGAACCGTGCGGAACTACGAGCAGTACTTC. Its translation: CASGTVRNYEQYF.

CDR3: CASSLRQLNTEAFF. For the CDR3, the DNA is TGCGCCAGCAGCTTGCGACAGCTCAACACTGAAGCTTTCTTT. The rearrangement joins TRBV5-1 to TRBJ1-1; D might be TRBD1 (5 bases). The CDR3 covers 14 residues. With 1 base removed from V and 2 bases from J, the gap between germline ends came to 9 bases. Germline CDR1 SGHRS, CDR2 YFSETQ.

The CDR3 is CASSLRRDSPDTQYF. The CDR3 DNA sequence: TGTGCCAGCAGTTTACGCCGGGACAGCCCAGATACGCAGTATTTT. The chain has TRBV28 and TRBJ2-3; 7 positions match TRBD1. The junction had 6 bases not matched to a gene; V was cut back by 2 bases and J by 4 bases. CDR3 length: 15 residues. Germline V gives CDR1 MDHEN, CDR2 SYDVKM.

The chain combines TRBV7-8 with TRBJ2-1; 10 nucleotides align to TRBD2. The CDR3 runs 14 residues. The V gene end was trimmed by 5 bases and the J gene end by 9 bases; junction bases not matched to a gene: 7. CDR1 SGHVS and CDR2 FQNEAQ come from the germline V gene. The CDR3 loop is CASSDRSGRFEQFF. In nucleotides, the CDR3 is TGTGCCAGCAGCGACCGTAGCGGGAGGTTTGAGCAGTTCTTC. Full variable domain (rest looked up from reference TRBV7-8 and TRBJ2-1): GAGVSQSPRYKVAKRGQDVALRCDPISGHVSLFWYQQALGQGPEFLTYFQNEAQLDKSGLPSDRFFAERPEGSVSTLKIQRTQQEDSAVYLCASSDRSGRFEQFFGPGTRLTVL.

This clone occurred once. Written as DNA, the CDR3 is TGTGCCAGCAGGGAAAGGGCGGGAGTTGCGACCGGGGAGCTGTTTTTT. Amino acid sequence: CASRERAGVATGELFF. The genes are TRBV7-2 and TRBJ2-2; 7 positions match TRBD2. This CDR3 is 16 amino acids long. Germline V gene data show CDR1 as SGHTA and CDR2 as FQGNSA. J gave up 5 bases and V 6 bases, and 12 bases lay outside the gene matches.

The chain recombines TRBV12-5 with TRBJ2-7; possible D gene TRBD2, 6 bases. The CDR3 runs 13 residues. Trimming took 9 bases from V and 5 from J, leaving 17 bases between them. Germline CDR1 is LGHNT and CDR2 is FRNRAP. The CDR3 loop reads CASANAGSHEQYF. The DNA for the CDR3 is TGTGCTAGCGCTAATGCGGGGAGCCACGAGCAGTACTTC.

This CDR3 is CSGLGQGYTF. CDR3 nucleotides: TGCAGCGGCTTGGGGCAGGGCTACACCTTC. The V call is TRBV29-1, the J call TRBJ1-2, with D possibly matching TRBD1 (5 bases). CDR1 and CDR2 (germline): SQVTM, ANQGSEA. V shed 7 bases and J shed 8 bases, with 11 bases lying between them. There are 10 residues in the CDR3.

The V gene is TRBV7-2, the J gene TRBJ2-7; 8 bases fit TRBD2. The CDR3 spans 15 residues. Per germline, CDR1 SGHTA and CDR2 FQGNSA. With 2 bases clipped from V and 1 base from J, the junction kept 4 bases outside the gene matches. In nucleotides, the CDR3 is TGTGCCAGCAGCTTAACGGGAGGGCTGTCCTACGAGCAGTACTTC. Protein: CASSLTGGLSYEQYF.

This chain connects TRBV10-3 to TRBJ1-1; TRBD1 matches 9 bases. The CDR3 contains 14 residues. V shed 10 bases, J shed 2 bases, and the junction held 8 bases outside the gene matches. CDR1 and CDR2 from the germline V gene are ENHRY and SYGVKD. CDR3 amino acids: CATDRGLGNTEAFF. Written as DNA, the CDR3 is TGTGCCACAGACAGGGGGTTAGGAAACACTGAAGCTTTCTTT.

V gene TRBV19 combines with J gene TRBJ1-5, with D maybe TRBD1 (5 bases). Germline values: CDR1 LNHDA, CDR2 SQIVND (reference sequence). V was shortened by 6 bases and J by 2 bases, with 8 bases between the two germline ends. This CDR3 is built from 13 residues. In DNA, the CDR3 is TGTGCCAGTAGCCTGACAGGCAATCAGCCCCAGCATTTT. As protein: CASSLTGNQPQHF.

The table lists this clone with a few counts. The chain is built from TRBV5-1 and TRBJ2-7; 10 bases line up with TRBD2. The CDR3 is made up of 15 amino acids. Germline-derived CDR1 and CDR2 are SGHRS and YFSETQ. Trimming took 0 bases from V and 7 from J; bases not matched to a gene: 7. The CDR3 reads CASSLGNLAGVEQYF. The DNA of the CDR3 is TGCGCCAGCAGCTTGGGAAACCTAGCGGGAGTTGAGCAGTACTTC. The variable domain in full, completed from reference TRBV5-1 and TRBJ2-7, reads KAGVTQTPRYLIKTRGQQVTLSCSPISGHRSVSWYQQTPGQGLQFLFEYFSETQRNKGNFPGRFSGRQFSNSRSEMNVSTLELGDSALYLCASSLGNLAGVEQYFGPGTRLTVT.

V is TRBV7-9 and J is TRBJ2-1; D unclear. Germline CDR1 is SEHNR and CDR2 is FQNEAQ (reference sequence). Trimming pared 3 bases from V and 1 base from J, leaving 10 bases between. The CDR3 has 15 amino acids. The CDR3 protein is CASSFNSPSYNEQFF. The CDR3 DNA reads TGTGCCAGCAGCTTCAACTCACCTTCCTACAATGAGCAGTTCTTC. Looking up the rest from reference TRBV7-9 and TRBJ2-1 gives the full variable domain: DTGVSQNPRHKITKRGQNVTFRCDPISEHNRLYWYRQTLGQGPEFLTYFQNEAQLEKSRLLSDRFSAERPKGSFSTLEIQRTEQGDSAMYLCASSFNSPSYNEQFFGPGTRLTVL.

V gene TRBV2 combines with J gene TRBJ1-3; the D is unclear. Per germline, CDR1 SNHLY and CDR2 FYNNEI. The CDR3 runs 20 residues. The ends were cut back, 1 base at V and 0 bases at J, with 22 bases in the middle. The CDR3 DNA is TGTGCCAGCAGTGAAGACTGGAGTTTTATTGAGGCGAACTCTGGAAACACCATATATTTT. It translates to CASSEDWSFIEANSGNTIYF.

The J gene is TRBJ2-7, the V gene TRBV2; D might be TRBD1 or TRBD2, each matching 5 bases. The germline V and J ends were trimmed by 10 bases and 5 bases, with 18 bases remaining between them. Germline loops: CDR1 SNHLY, CDR2 FYNNEI. The CDR3 has 13 amino acids. This CDR3 reads CATRAPGNHEQYF. The CDR3 DNA follows: TGTGCCACCAGGGCACCCGGGAACCACGAGCAGTACTTC.

The chain uses TRBV10-3 and TRBJ2-4; D perhaps matches TRBD2 (5 bases). V lost 2 bases, J lost 7 bases, and 12 bases lay in between. The CDR3 is 14 residues long. Germline lookup yields CDR1 ENHRY and CDR2 SYGVKD. The DNA for the CDR3 is TGTGCCATCAGTGAGGCGAGGGATGTGAACATTCAGTACTTC. It translates to CAISEARDVNIQYF.

J is TRBJ1-5 and V is TRBV6-1; D not resolved. The CDR3 length is 14 residues. V dropped 5 bases and J dropped 0 bases, with 8 bases sitting between them. Looked up from germline, CDR1 is MNHNS and CDR2 is SASEGT. This chain's CDR3 is CASSQTYSNQPQHF. CDR3 nucleotide sequence: TGTGCCAGCAGTCAAACCTATAGCAATCAGCCCCAGCATTTT.

CDR3 residues: CASSATGIWPQQYF. The CDR3 coding sequence is TGTGCCAGCAGCGCTACCGGGATTTGGCCCCAGCAGTACTTC. The chain couples TRBV9 to TRBJ2-7; possibly TRBD2 for D (5 bases). Between the trimmed V and J ends, which lost 3 bases and 8 bases, there was a span of 18 bases. The CDR3 consists of 14 residues. The germline V gene encodes CDR1 SGDLS and CDR2 YYNGEE.

The genes are TRBV10-2 and TRBJ2-7; D perhaps matches TRBD2 (7 bases). The CDR3 loop spans 13 amino acids. Germline V lookup: CDR1 WSHSY, CDR2 SAAADI. The germline V and J ends were trimmed by 6 bases and 3 bases, with 12 bases remaining between them. The CDR3 DNA reads TGCGCCAGCAGGGGGAGGGGGAACTACGAGCAGTACTTC. Its translation is CASRGRGNYEQYF.

The rearrangement links TRBV19 to TRBJ2-7; D might be TRBD2 (6 bases). The V end was cut by 4 bases, the J end by 0 bases, with 22 bases between. The CDR3 is 18 amino acids. Per germline, CDR1 LNHDA and CDR2 SQIVND (reference sequence). The CDR3 reads CASSRAHLAGSPSYEQYF. The CDR3 DNA is TGTGCCAGTAGTAGAGCCCACTTGGCGGGGTCTCCCTCCTACGAGCAGTACTTC.

The chain is built from TRBV9 and TRBJ2-3; 8 bases are a match to TRBD1. The CDR3 is 15 residues long. V was pared by 1 base and J by 0 bases, with 1 base of the junction left unmatched. CDR1 is SGDLS and CDR2 is YYNGEE in the germline V gene. CDR3 loop: CASSVWTGSTDTQYF. CDR3 nucleotide sequence: TGTGCCAGCAGCGTATGGACAGGGAGCACAGATACGCAGTATTTT.

This rearrangement joins TRBV2 to TRBJ1-2; 8 bases match TRBD1. CDR3 size: 14 residues. Germline CDR1 and CDR2: SNHLY and FYNNEI. With V trimmed by 5 bases and J by 2 bases, 4 bases remained unmatched. The CDR3 nucleotides are TGTGCCAGCAGTTTAGACAGGGGAAACTATGGCTACACCTTC. It specifies CASSLDRGNYGYTF. Using reference TRBV2 and TRBJ1-2 for the parts outside the CDR3, the full variable domain is EPEVTQTPSHQVTQMGQEVILRCVPISNHLYFYWYRQILGQKVEFLVSFYNNEISEKSEIFDDQFSVERPDGSNFTLKIRSTKLEDSAMYFCASSLDRGNYGYTFGSGTRLTVV.

V is TRBV5-1 and J is TRBJ2-7, with D perhaps matching TRBD1 (6 bases). CDR3 length: 14 residues. Trimming shortened V by 0 bases and J by 5 bases, and 12 bases separated the two germline ends. CDR1 and CDR2 from the germline V gene are SGHRS and YFSETQ. The CDR3 bases are TGCGCCAGCAGCTTGGATGAGACAGGAGACGAGCAGTACTTC. The encoded protein is CASSLDETGDEQYF.

The chain is built from TRBV7-6 and TRBJ2-1; TRBD2 agrees at 13 bases. Germline loops: CDR1 SGHVS, CDR2 FNYEAQ. Losses at the gene ends were 4 bases for V and 2 bases for J; bases not matched to a gene: 2. The CDR3 extends over 16 amino acids. CDR3 nucleotide sequence: TGTGCCAGCAGCTGGACTAGCGGGAGCGCCTACAATGAGCAGTTCTTC. Amino acid sequence: CASSWTSGSAYNEQFF.

CDR3 sequence: CASSRTGFEQYF. The CDR3 bases are TGTGCCAGCAGTCGGACAGGGTTCGAGCAGTACTTC. The chain has TRBV6-1 and TRBJ2-7, with TRBD1 identical over 8 bases. Looked up from germline, CDR1 is MNHNS and CDR2 is SASEGT. V was pared by 5 bases and J by 6 bases, with 3 bases of the junction left unmatched. The CDR3 covers 12 residues.

The chain couples TRBV5-1 to TRBJ2-3; 7 bases align to TRBD2. Trimming took 4 bases from V and 3 from J; bases not matched to a gene: 8. Germline loops: CDR1 SGHRS, CDR2 YFSETQ. This CDR3 is 15 amino acids long. CDR3 nucleotides: TGCGCCAGCAGCCGCGGGGCGGGAGAAACAGATACGCAGTATTTT. It encodes CASSRGAGETDTQYF. Combining the CDR3 with reference TRBV5-1 and TRBJ2-3 gives the whole variable domain KAGVTQTPRYLIKTRGQQVTLSCSPISGHRSVSWYQQTPGQGLQFLFEYFSETQRNKGNFPGRFSGRQFSNSRSEMNVSTLELGDSALYLCASSRGAGETDTQYFGPGTRLTVL.

This clone was seen a single time. J is TRBJ2-7 and V is TRBV7-3; weak D call: TRBD1 (7 bases). The CDR3 consists of 14 residues. The V gene lost 3 bases and the J gene lost 3 bases, with 12 bases spanning the gap. CDR1 is SGHTA, CDR2 FQGTGA, per germline. The CDR3 coding sequence is TGTGCCAGCAGCTTTTCAGGGGGGAGCTACGAGCAGTACTTC. Its translation: CASSFSGGSYEQYF.

This chain uses TRBV19 with TRBJ2-1; TRBD2 matches at 8 bases. Looked up from germline, CDR1 is LNHDA and CDR2 is SQIVND (reference sequence). The CDR3 is made up of 16 amino acids. With V trimmed by 5 bases and J by 8 bases, 14 bases remained unmatched. Written as DNA, the CDR3 is TGTGCCAGTAGTCCCCACACTAGCGGCCTAGGAGATGAGCAGTTCTTC. Translating it yields CASSPHTSGLGDEQFF.

This chain uses TRBV6-5 with TRBJ2-5; a possible D gene is TRBD2 (5 bases). V gave up 2 bases and J gave up 6 bases, with 13 bases separating them. Germline V gene sequence: CDR1 MNHEY, CDR2 SVGAGI. This CDR3 is built from 14 residues. Here the CDR3 DNA reads TGTGCCAGCAGTTACGGGGAGCGTCGGCAGACCCAGTACTTC. Amino acids: CASSYGERRQTQYF.

The chain has TRBV5-1 and TRBJ1-2; the match to TRBD1 covers 7 bases. The CDR3 runs 15 residues. Trimming cost V 4 bases and J 1 base; bases outside gene matches: 7. CDR1 SGHRS and CDR2 YFSETQ come from the germline V gene. The CDR3 here is CASSGGTVINYGYTF. The DNA for the CDR3 is TGCGCCAGCAGCGGAGGGACAGTTATTAACTATGGCTACACCTTC. Full variable domain (remainder filled in from reference TRBV5-1 and TRBJ1-2): KAGVTQTPRYLIKTRGQQVTLSCSPISGHRSVSWYQQTPGQGLQFLFEYFSETQRNKGNFPGRFSGRQFSNSRSEMNVSTLELGDSALYLCASSGGTVINYGYTFGSGTRLTVV.

The sample holds one count of this clone. This chain connects TRBV6-5 to TRBJ2-1, with a weak D call TRBD2 (5 bases). CDR1 and CDR2 from the germline V gene are MNHEY and SVGAGI. Deletions cut 6 bases from V and 5 bases from J, with 17 bases between. The length of the CDR3 is 15 residues. CDR3 protein: CASSQTGKGDNEQFF. The DNA for the CDR3 is TGTGCCAGCAGCCAGACGGGGAAAGGCGACAATGAGCAGTTCTTC.